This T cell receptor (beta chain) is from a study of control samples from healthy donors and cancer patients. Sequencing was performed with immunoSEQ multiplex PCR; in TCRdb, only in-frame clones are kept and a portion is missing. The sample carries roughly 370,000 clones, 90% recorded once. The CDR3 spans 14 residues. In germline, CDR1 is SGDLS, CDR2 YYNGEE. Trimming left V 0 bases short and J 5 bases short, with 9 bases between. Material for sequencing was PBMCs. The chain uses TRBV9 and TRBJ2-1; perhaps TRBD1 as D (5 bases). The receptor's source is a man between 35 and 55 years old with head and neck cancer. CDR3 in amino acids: CASSVDRQNNEQFF. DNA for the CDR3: TGTGCCAGCAGCGTAGACCGACAGAACAATGAGCAGTTCTTC.